This TCR beta chain originates from a study of T-cell reconstitution after alpha-beta-depleted transplantation in children. V dropped 2 bases and J dropped 5 bases, with 12 bases sitting between them. Germline values: CDR1 SGHVS, CDR2 FNYEAQ. This CDR3 region has 14 residues. Unique molecular identifiers were built into the TCRbeta library. Via MiXCR, TCRdb re-called the PCR reads, giving one row per CDR3 protein. The repertoire holds over 200,000 distinct CDR3 sequences, with approximately 10% as singletons. Sequencing was performed on PBMCs from the stem cell graft donor, taken from the stem cell graft. This sequence was found in a human donor who donated a stem cell graft to a child with acute lymphoblastic leukemia. The chain is built from TRBV7-6 and TRBJ2-5, with D unclear. CDR3 loop: CASSLRWALETQYF. For the CDR3, the DNA is TGTGCCAGCAGCTTAAGATGGGCTTTGGAGACCCAGTACTTC.